This T cell receptor beta chain was captured in a study of beta chain features in type 1 diabetes. On the study more broadly: Regarding age, gender and cell yields, patients proved similar to healthy donors. General observations from the study: Naive, central memory and regulatory TCRB repertoires appeared more similar among patients than healthy donors. TCRB CDR3s from Type 1 diabetes patients were moderately but significantly shorter in all four CD4+ subsets.

A sort by CD45RO/CCR7/CD25/CD127/CD95/CD27 yielded CD4+ naive, central memory, regulatory and stem cell-like memory cells. Each population that was sorted was more than 95% pure. All of the isolated RNA was reverse transcribed, so expressed TCRB transcripts were sequenced. Sequencing used immunoSEQ multiplex PCR; TCRdb keeps in-frame clones, though not all of them. The repertoire consists of around 150,000 clones, with 50% to 70% occurring once and the leading ten covering under 0.1%. The V gene lost 5 bases and the J gene lost 2 bases, with 8 bases spanning the gap. The V gene's germline CDR1 is SGHAT and CDR2 FQNNGV. This CDR3 is built from 13 residues. On this clone: Its antigen is still unknown.

This chain uses TRBV11-2 with TRBJ2-3; D gene uncertain. The TCR was taken from a young man with type 1 diabetes. Sequences were obtained from naive CD4+ T cells from blood. CDR3 amino acids: CASSKSITDTQYF. The CDR3 region has the DNA TGTGCCAGCAGCAAGTCTATCACAGATACGCAGTATTTT.